These T cell receptor beta chains were read from a single sample in a study of shared clonotypes between healthy human individuals. The protocol was immunoSEQ multiplex PCR, while the TCRdb copy is restricted to in-frame clones and leaves out a portion. In the table there are 2.5 million or so clones, 85% to 95% of which are singletons. Sequenced material: naive CD4+ T cells sorted from blood. The source is a man between 18 and 29 years old in good health. The CDR3 runs from the conserved cysteine through the conserved F or W. A D gene is named only where the DNA matches it firmly. Size tells how often a clone was seen (once, few, many) or the class of an expanded clone, and some rows leave it out.

D: TRBD1
length: 14
size: NA
J: TRBJ1-1
V: TRBV30
CDR3: CAWTLVVQGAVAFF
DNA: TGTGCCTGGACCCTCGTTGTGCAGGGGGCGGTAGCTTTCTTT

D: NA
length: 12
size: NA
J: TRBJ2-3
V: TRBV2
CDR3: CASSVGTDTQYF
DNA: TGTGCCAGCAGTGTGGGTACAGATACGCAGTATTTT

D: NA
length: 13
size: NA
J: TRBJ2-1
V: TRBV19
CDR3: CASSIQGYNEQFF
DNA: TGTGCCAGTAGTATACAAGGGTACAATGAGCAGTTCTTC

D: TRBD1
length: 15
size: NA
J: TRBJ1-5
V: TRBV19
CDR3: CASSQQGGSNQPQHF
DNA: TGTGCCAGTAGTCAACAGGGGGGAAGCAATCAGCCCCAGCATTTT

D: NA
length: 15
size: NA
J: TRBJ1-2
V: TRBV5-4
CDR3: CASSLDPAVNYGYTF
DNA: TGTGCCAGCAGCTTGGATCCGGCGGTAAACTATGGCTACACCTTC

D: TRBD1
length: 13
size: NA
J: TRBJ1-6
V: TRBV6-6
CDR3: CASKERGHSPLHF
DNA: TGTGCCAGCAAAGAGAGGGGGCATTCACCCCTCCACTTT

D: NA
length: 11
size: NA
J: TRBJ1-6
V: TRBV20-1
CDR3: CSAPGSAPLHF
DNA: TGCAGTGCCCCGGGGTCCGCACCCCTCCACTTT

D: NA
length: 17
size: few
J: TRBJ1-4
V: TRBV23-1
CDR3: CASSLGAGSTTNEKLFF
DNA: TGCGCCAGCAGTCTCGGGGCAGGGAGTACAACTAATGAAAAACTGTTTTTT

D: TRBD2
length: 15
size: NA
J: TRBJ2-7
V: TRBV5-4
CDR3: CASSGTSGGDYEQYF
DNA: TGTGCCAGCAGCGGAACTAGCGGTGGGGACTACGAGCAGTACTTC

D: NA
length: 12
size: NA
J: TRBJ1-4
V: TRBV10-3
CDR3: CAISDLREKLFF
DNA: TGTGCCATCAGCGATCTCAGAGAAAAACTGTTTTTT

D: TRBD2
length: 19
size: once
J: TRBJ2-7
V: TRBV18
CDR3: CASSPLRPGRTSGSYEQYF
DNA: TGTGCCAGCTCACCTTTACGCCCAGGGCGGACTAGCGGGAGCTACGAGCAGTACTTC

D: TRBD1
length: 16
size: NA
J: TRBJ1-4
V: TRBV4-2
CDR3: CASSQDRDRGNEKLFF
DNA: TGTGCCAGCAGCCAAGATCGGGACAGGGGGAATGAAAAACTGTTTTTT

D: TRBD1
length: 15
size: NA
J: TRBJ2-2
V: TRBV10-3
CDR3: CAISEQGAVTGELFF
DNA: TGTGCCATCAGTGAACAGGGGGCGGTCACCGGGGAGCTGTTTTTT

D: TRBD2
length: 19
size: NA
J: TRBJ2-3
V: TRBV9
CDR3: CASSPGVGLASRGADTQYF
DNA: TGTGCCAGCAGCCCAGGCGTAGGACTAGCATCCCGGGGGGCAGATACGCAGTATTTT

D: NA
length: 16
size: NA
J: TRBJ1-3
V: TRBV18
CDR3: CASSPPTANSGNTIYF
DNA: TGTGCCAGCTCACCACCCACAGCCAACTCTGGAAACACCATATATTTT

D: NA
length: 14
size: NA
J: TRBJ2-7
V: TRBV27
CDR3: CASKVMGESYEQYF
DNA: TGTGCCAGCAAGGTCATGGGGGAGTCCTACGAGCAGTACTTC

D: NA
length: 14
size: NA
J: TRBJ2-1
V: TRBV7-6
CDR3: CASSLGRGGDEQFF
DNA: TGTGCCAGCAGCTTAGGTAGGGGCGGGGATGAGCAGTTCTTC

D: NA
length: 13
size: NA
J: TRBJ2-5
V: TRBV30
CDR3: CAWSTGGVVTQYF
DNA: TGTGCCTGGAGTACGGGCGGGGTAGTGACCCAGTACTTC

D: TRBD2
length: 15
size: NA
J: TRBJ2-5
V: TRBV6-1
CDR3: CASSEVGGLGETQYF
DNA: TGTGCCAGCAGTGAAGTTGGGGGACTAGGGGAGACCCAGTACTTC

D: NA
length: 14
size: few
J: TRBJ2-3
V: TRBV7-2
CDR3: CASSLRPGRDTQYF
DNA: TGTGCCAGCAGCTTGAGGCCGGGAAGAGATACGCAGTATTTT

D: TRBD1
length: 14
size: NA
J: TRBJ1-1
V: TRBV30
CDR3: CACGDSPSGKGAFF
DNA: TGTGCCTGCGGGGACAGCCCCTCGGGTAAGGGGGCTTTCTTT

D: NA
length: 15
size: NA
J: TRBJ1-1
V: TRBV6-1
CDR3: CASSEGTALNTEAFF
DNA: TGTGCCAGCAGTGAAGGGACTGCCTTGAACACTGAAGCTTTCTTT

D: TRBD2
length: 14
size: NA
J: TRBJ2-2
V: TRBV28
CDR3: CASNIGGAPGELFF
DNA: TGTGCCAGCAATATCGGGGGGGCCCCCGGGGAGCTGTTTTTT

D: NA
length: 13
size: NA
J: TRBJ1-2
V: TRBV7-9
CDR3: CASSYIQGVDYTF
DNA: TGTGCCAGCAGCTATATACAAGGGGTTGACTACACCTTC

D: TRBD2
length: 14
size: NA
J: TRBJ2-5
V: TRBV7-2
CDR3: CASSLGLAGGDQYF
DNA: TGTGCCAGCAGCTTAGGGCTAGCGGGAGGTGACCAGTACTTC

D: TRBD2
length: 16
size: NA
J: TRBJ2-2
V: TRBV6-6
CDR3: CASSFRLAGATGELFF
DNA: TGTGCCAGCAGTTTTAGGCTAGCGGGAGCTACGGGGGAGCTGTTTTTT

D: TRBD1
length: 15
size: NA
J: TRBJ2-1
V: TRBV19
CDR3: CASSHRDRGLYEQFF
DNA: TGTGCCAGTAGTCACCGGGACAGGGGGCTTTATGAGCAGTTCTTC

D: NA
length: 15
size: NA
J: TRBJ2-7
V: TRBV10-3
CDR3: CAIALPHLLGGEQYF
DNA: TGTGCCATCGCCCTCCCCCACCTCCTGGGAGGCGAGCAGTACTTC

D: NA
length: 15
size: NA
J: TRBJ2-7
V: TRBV5-1
CDR3: CASSLDPGKNYEQYF
DNA: TGCGCCAGCAGCTTGGATCCAGGGAAAAACTACGAGCAGTACTTC

D: NA
length: 12
size: NA
J: TRBJ1-1
V: TRBV11-2
CDR3: CASSLEVGEAFF
DNA: TGTGCCAGCAGCTTAGAGGTGGGTGAAGCTTTCTTT

D: NA
length: 15
size: NA
J: TRBJ2-1
V: TRBV29-1
CDR3: CSVPNSGPSYNEQFF
DNA: TGCAGCGTGCCCAATAGCGGCCCCTCCTACAATGAGCAGTTCTTC